The 19 T cell receptor beta chains below come from one sample, sequenced in a study of OX40 agonist ivuxolimab in advanced cancers. Sequencing used immunoSEQ multiplex PCR; TCRdb keeps in-frame clones, though not all of them. This table has over 20,000 clones, roughly 80% appearing once. The sample consisted of CD4+ or CD8+ T cells sorted from blood, taken in a trial of the OX40 agonist ivuxolimab. Every receptor here comes from an adult with an advanced solid tumor such as melanoma, head and neck, liver or kidney cancer.

J is TRBJ2-5 and V is TRBV4-3; D ambiguous. Germline CDR1 is LGHNA and CDR2 is YSLEER. The CDR3 extends over 13 amino acids. V lost 0 bases and J lost 1, with 3 bases in between. The CDR3 loop is CASSQDRQETQYF. CDR3 bases: TGCGCCAGCAGCCAAGACCGCCAAGAGACCCAGTACTTC.

The table lists this clone with a few counts. V usage is TRBV28 and J usage is TRBJ1-1, with D possibly being TRBD1 (5 bases). The V gene lost 3 bases and the J gene lost 0 bases, with 11 bases spanning the gap. The germline V gene encodes CDR1 MDHEN and CDR2 SYDVKM. The CDR3 contains 15 residues. As DNA, the CDR3 is TGTGCCAGCAGTTTGTACAGGAACATGAACACTGAAGCTTTCTTT. It encodes CASSLYRNMNTEAFF.

The chain employs TRBV7-2 and TRBJ2-3, with TRBD1 matching 8 bases. Germline CDR1 is SGHTA and CDR2 is FQGNSA. V lost 5 bases, J lost 4 bases, and 5 bases stayed unmatched. The CDR3 extends over 14 amino acids. The CDR3 reads CASSMDRVADTQYF. Written as DNA, the CDR3 is TGTGCCAGCAGCATGGACAGGGTGGCAGATACGCAGTATTTT.

V and J are TRBV7-9 and TRBJ1-1, with D hard to call. Germline CDR1 is SEHNR and CDR2 is FQNEAQ (reference sequence). The CDR3 runs 13 residues. V was trimmed by 3 bases and J by 0 bases, leaving 5 bases between them. The CDR3 DNA reads TGTGCCAGCAGCTTCAGTATGAACACTGAAGCTTTCTTT. Protein product: CASSFSMNTEAFF.

The chain links TRBV7-2 to TRBJ2-2; 10 nucleotides agree with TRBD2. The V gene end was trimmed by 1 base and the J gene end by 3 bases; junction bases not matched to a gene: 5. This CDR3 spans 17 amino acids. CDR1 is SGHTA, CDR2 FQGNSA, per germline. CDR3 sequence: CASSLGASGRDTGELFF. The CDR3 bases are TGTGCCAGCAGCTTAGGTGCTAGCGGGAGAGACACCGGGGAGCTGTTTTTT.

This clone has just a few counts. The chain has TRBV20-1 and TRBJ1-1; D is undetermined. V lost 5 bases to trimming and J lost 7 bases, with 8 bases between them. This CDR3 comprises 10 residues. CDR1 DFQATT and CDR2 SNEGSKA come from the germline V gene (reference sequence). The CDR3 loop reads CSASGIEAFF. CDR3 DNA sequence: TGCAGTGCTTCCGGAATTGAAGCTTTCTTT.

The chain is built from TRBV5-6 and TRBJ2-3; D might be TRBD1 (5 bases). CDR1 is SGHDT and CDR2 is YYEEEE in the germline V gene. CDR3 length equals 15 residues. The V and J ends lost 0 bases and 3 bases respectively, with 11 bases between them. Here the CDR3 reads CASSLAARATDTQYF. The DNA of the CDR3 is TGTGCCAGCAGCTTGGCAGCCAGGGCGACAGATACGCAGTATTTT.

The chain carries TRBV19 and TRBJ1-4; D gene ambiguous. Germline CDR1 and CDR2: LNHDA and SQIVND (reference sequence). The CDR3 runs 14 residues. V lost 3 bases to trimming and J lost 8 bases, with 13 bases between them. CDR3 sequence reads: CASSIMNVKEKLFF. The DNA for the CDR3 is TGTGCCAGTAGTATTATGAACGTGAAGGAAAAACTGTTTTTT. The whole variable domain, remainder taken from reference TRBV19 and TRBJ1-4, is DGGITQSPKYLFRKEGQNVTLSCEQNLNHDAMYWYRQDPGQGLRLIYYSQIVNDFQKGDIAEGYSVSREKKESFPLTVTSAQKNPTAFYLCASSIMNVKEKLFFGSGTQLSVL.

Worth noting for this clone: Different DNA sequences within this sample yield the same CDR3. This rearrangement joins TRBV18 to TRBJ1-1; D uncertain. The CDR3 sequence is 14 residues long. The V end lost 2 bases, the J end lost 1 base, and 8 bases lay between the germline ends. Germline V gene sequence: CDR1 KGHSH, CDR2 LQKENI. CDR3 loop: CASSPNEGNTEAFF. Written as DNA, the CDR3 is TGTGCCAGCTCACCAAATGAGGGGAACACTGAAGCTTTCTTT.

This clone has only a few counts. The CDR3 spells CASIRVGGSTEAFF. The CDR3 region has the DNA TGTGCCAGTATAAGAGTTGGGGGGAGCACTGAAGCTTTCTTT. This rearrangement joins TRBV19 to TRBJ1-1; maybe TRBD1 (5 bases). The CDR3 covers 14 residues. Trimming took off 7 bases at V and 4 bases at J, with 16 bases between the two ends. CDR1 LNHDA and CDR2 SQIVND come from the germline V gene (reference sequence).

The chain combines TRBV18 with TRBJ1-2; 9 bases line up with TRBD1. The CDR3 is 14 amino acids. Germline V gene sequence: CDR1 KGHSH, CDR2 LQKENI. Losses at the gene ends were 3 bases for V and 8 bases for J; bases not matched to a gene: 7. The CDR3 loop reads CASSPGTGIQGYTF. The CDR3 DNA sequence: TGTGCCAGCTCACCCGGGACAGGGATTCAGGGCTACACCTTC.

The V and J genes are TRBV28 and TRBJ1-5; TRBD1 might be the D (5 bases). V was clipped by 10 bases and J by 9 bases, with 16 bases between them. This CDR3 comprises 12 residues. Per germline, CDR1 MDHEN and CDR2 SYDVKM. The CDR3 loop is CAISRVPGPQHF. The DNA for the CDR3 is TGTGCCATTTCCAGGGTTCCAGGGCCCCAGCATTTT.

V gene TRBV6-1 combines with J gene TRBJ1-2; 9 bases agree with TRBD1. The CDR3 spans 15 residues. Germline V CDR1 and CDR2: MNHNS, SASEGT. The V segment lost 6 bases and the J segment 6 bases; nucleotides outside the gene matches: 11. The CDR3 loop reads CASSLRQGVKNGYTF. Written as DNA, the CDR3 is TGTGCCAGCAGCCTTCGACAGGGGGTAAAAAATGGCTACACCTTC.

The J gene is TRBJ2-7, the V gene TRBV19; weak D call: TRBD2 (5 bases). V shed 9 bases and J shed 1 base, with 16 bases lying between them. This CDR3 region has 14 residues. Germline V lookup: CDR1 LNHDA, CDR2 SQIVND (reference sequence). CDR3 coding DNA: TGTGCCAGCCGGCGGGCAGATGGGTCCTACGAGCAGTACTTC. Amino acid sequence: CASRRADGSYEQYF.

V is TRBV28 and J is TRBJ1-1, with D possibly TRBD1 on 5 matching bases. V dropped 4 bases and J dropped 1 base, with 13 bases sitting between them. CDR3 length: 15 amino acids. CDR1 and CDR2 (germline): MDHEN, SYDVKM. Written as DNA, the CDR3 is TGTGCCAGCAGTTGGCCGGGACTGCCGAACACTGAAGCTTTCTTT. Protein product: CASSWPGLPNTEAFF. Full variable domain (rest looked up from reference TRBV28 and TRBJ1-1): DVKVTQSSRYLVKRTGEKVFLECVQDMDHENMFWYRQDPGLGLRLIYFSYDVKMKEKGDIPEGYSVSREKKERFSLILESASTNQTSMYLCASSWPGLPNTEAFFGQGTRLTVV.

The chain links TRBV10-3 to TRBJ2-3, with 7 bases fitting TRBD2. The junction had 9 bases not matched to a gene; V was cut back by 2 bases and J by 4 bases. Germline V lookup: CDR1 ENHRY, CDR2 SYGVKD. The CDR3 is made up of 16 amino acids. Here the CDR3 reads CAISEPQAGVADTQYF. CDR3 DNA: TGTGCCATCAGTGAGCCCCAGGCGGGGGTGGCAGATACGCAGTATTTT.

The rearrangement uses TRBV6-6 and TRBJ2-2; weak D call: TRBD2 (5 bases). The CDR3 sequence is 15 residues long. Germline CDR1 and CDR2: MNHNY and SVGAGI (reference sequence). V lost 6 bases and J 1 base, leaving 12 bases between the germline ends. This chain's CDR3 is CASSQTRGNTGELFF. CDR3 DNA: TGTGCCAGCAGCCAAACCCGGGGGAACACCGGGGAGCTGTTTTTT.

The gene calls are TRBV11-3 and TRBJ2-2, with a tentative D call TRBD1 (6 bases). In germline, CDR1 is SGHNT, CDR2 YENEEA. The CDR3 is made up of 15 amino acids. V was shortened by 5 bases and J by 3 bases, with 13 bases between the two germline ends. The CDR3 coding sequence is TGTGCCAGCAGCCCCACTGGACAGTACACCGGGGAGCTGTTTTTT. Translated, it gives CASSPTGQYTGELFF.

The V and J genes are TRBV7-6 and TRBJ2-5; 7 bases are a match to TRBD2. V lost 2 bases and J lost 2; bases outside the gene matches: 8. CDR1 is SGHVS and CDR2 is FNYEAQ in the germline V gene. The CDR3 spans 16 residues. The CDR3 DNA is TGTGCCAGCAGCTTAAGTTGGGCTAGCGGACAAGAGACCCAGTACTTC. Amino acid sequence: CASSLSWASGQETQYF.